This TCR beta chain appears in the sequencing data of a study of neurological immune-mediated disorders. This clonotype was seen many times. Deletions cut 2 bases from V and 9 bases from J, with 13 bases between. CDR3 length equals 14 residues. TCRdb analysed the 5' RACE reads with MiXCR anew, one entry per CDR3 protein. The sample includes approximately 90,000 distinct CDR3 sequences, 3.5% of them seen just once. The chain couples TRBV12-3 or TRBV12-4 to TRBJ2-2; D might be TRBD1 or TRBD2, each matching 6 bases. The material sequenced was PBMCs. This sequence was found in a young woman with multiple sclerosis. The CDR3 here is CASSLRGEIRELFF. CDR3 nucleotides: TGTGCCAGCAGTTTAAGGGGGGAAATCAGGGAGCTGTTTTTT.